This T cell receptor (beta chain) was sequenced for a study of post-analysis software for immune sequencing data. Study-level findings and limits: When patients were compared with controls, 4 or 5 TRBV segments were more frequent, TRBV5-6, TRBV5-1 and TRBV20-1 among them. People with multiple sclerosis had a significantly lower normalized Chao1 diversity than controls did.

A remark on this clonotype: Its antigen is currently unknown.

The CDR3 runs 22 residues. V dropped 0 bases and J dropped 4; count of bases not matched to a gene: 18. Germline V lookup: CDR1 LNHNV, CDR2 YYDKDF (reference sequence). Prepared libraries of TCR beta cDNA carried unique molecular identifiers. TCRdb used MiXCR to reprocess the PCR reads, holding one entry per CDR3 protein. The data hold 650,000 to 900,000 distinct CDR3 sequences, with around 42% observed a single time. The material sequenced was blood. This receptor was obtained from a girl aged 5 to 17 with multiple sclerosis. The V gene is TRBV15, the J gene TRBJ2-3; 14 nucleotides agree with TRBD2. The CDR3 protein is CATSRDYGLAGGLARSADTQYF. The CDR3 region has the DNA TGTGCCACCAGCAGAGATTATGGACTAGCGGGAGGTCTCGCCCGCTCCGCAGATACGCAGTATTTT.